Detailed here is one T cell receptor beta chain. Between the trimmed V and J ends, which lost 6 bases and 1 base, there was a span of 7 bases. CDR1 and CDR2 from the germline V gene are KGHDR and SFDVKD. CDR3 length: 13 amino acids. The data originate from a study of blood T cell repertoires in COVID-19. The wider study: Samples of COVID-19 (acute and convalescent) were obtained from the United States, Italy and Spain. Nucleic acid was either cDNA or gDNA, and it came from T cells, B-cell-depleted T cells, or PBMCs.

How the authors handled the data: Reference gene primers were amplified, and this amplification served to estimate nucleated cell counts. Sequenced by immunoSEQ multiplex PCR; TCRdb stores in-frame clones only, minus some. The V and J calls and the clone size are those of that table, but D and trimming were determined from the DNA. Of 97,000 or so clones in the sample, around 90% were seen once. The receptor was derived from a man aged 50-59 years with active or convalescent COVID-19. The chain has TRBV24-1 and TRBJ2-3; D is possibly TRBD1 (6 bases). Sequenced input: peripheral blood. CDR3 bases: TGTGCCACCAGTCCAGGGGGCACAGATACGCAGTATTTT. Protein sequence: CATSPGGTDTQYF.